This entry describes one T cell receptor beta chain. The germline V gene has CDR1 KGHSH and CDR2 LQKENI. The CDR3 totals 16 residues. Germline trimming cut 3 bases from V and 5 bases from J; bases unmatched to any gene: 3. The assay ran at deep level. The protocol was immunoSEQ multiplex PCR, while the TCRdb copy is restricted to in-frame clones and leaves out a portion. Of some 1.1 million clones in the sample, about 72% were seen once. These data come from a study of shared clonotypes between healthy human individuals. The clonotype was recovered from a man younger than 30 in good health. Some clones in this sample may be carry-over from other donors' samples. The sample consisted of memory CD4+ T cells from PBMCs. The subset was: CD45RA-negative fraction. This chain links TRBV18 with TRBJ2-3, with 15 bases that match TRBD2. CDR3 amino acids: CASSPLGLAGGDTQYF. The CDR3 bases are TGTGCCAGCTCACCTCTGGGACTAGCGGGAGGAGATACGCAGTATTTT.